This TCR beta chain was retrieved from a study of blood T cell repertoires in COVID-19. TCRdb's table, derived via immunoSEQ multiplex PCR, lists solely in-frame clones and lacks some. The sample holds 200,000 to 250,000 clones; approximately 90% are singletons and the top ten take more than 0.95%. The CDR3 covers 17 residues. Germline-derived CDR1 and CDR2 are MDHEN and SYDVKM. V lost 2 bases to trimming and J lost 2 bases, with 13 bases between them. The source is a man in his thirties or forties with acute or convalescent COVID-19. Sequenced sample: peripheral blood. This chain joins TRBV28 and TRBJ1-6; maybe TRBD1 (5 bases). CDR3 DNA: TGTGCCAGCAGTTTAGACCCAGGGAACCCCTATAATTCACCCCTCCACTTT. This codes for CASSLDPGNPYNSPLHF.